This T cell receptor (beta chain) was recovered during a study of OX40 agonist ivuxolimab in advanced cancers. Across the whole study: Patients received ivuxolimab, an agonistic anti-OX40 (CD134) antibody. Study findings and constraints: The mean number of expanded clones was higher in CD8+ T cells than in CD4+. At 0.1 to 3.0 mg/kg, CD4+ and CD8+ blood T cells expanded clonally by week 6.

Germline trimming cut 4 bases from V and 5 bases from J; bases unmatched to any gene: 5. The CDR3 totals 14 residues. CDR1 and CDR2 from the germline V gene are SGHNT and YYREEE (reference sequence). Regarding this clone: The antigen is unknown.

The repertoire was sequenced with immunoSEQ multiplex PCR; TCRdb's copy has only in-frame clones and lacks some. Of tens of thousands of clones listed, 80% to 90% were seen once; the top ten hold 3.5% to 4%. The chain is built from TRBV5-4 and TRBJ2-1, with 8 bases fitting TRBD2. The receptor was derived from an adult with an advanced solid tumor such as melanoma, head and neck, liver or kidney cancer. This material consisted of CD4+ or CD8+ T cells sorted from blood, taken in a trial of the OX40 agonist ivuxolimab. CDR3 coding DNA: TGTGCCAGCAGCCAAGAGCGGGAGAACAATGAGCAGTTCTTC. It yields the protein CASSQERENNEQFF.